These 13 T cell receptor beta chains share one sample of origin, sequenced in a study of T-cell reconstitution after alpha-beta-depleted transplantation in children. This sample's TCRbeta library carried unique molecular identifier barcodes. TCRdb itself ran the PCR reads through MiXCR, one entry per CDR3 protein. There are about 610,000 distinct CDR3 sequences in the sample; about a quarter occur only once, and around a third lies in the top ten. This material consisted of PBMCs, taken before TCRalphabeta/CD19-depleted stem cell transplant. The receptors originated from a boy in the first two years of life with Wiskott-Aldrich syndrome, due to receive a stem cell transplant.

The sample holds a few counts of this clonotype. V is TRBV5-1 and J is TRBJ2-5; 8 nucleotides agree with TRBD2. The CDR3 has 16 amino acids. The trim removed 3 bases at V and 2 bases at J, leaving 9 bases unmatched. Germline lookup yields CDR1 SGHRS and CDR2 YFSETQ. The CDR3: CASSWGSSGAQETQYF. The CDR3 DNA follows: TGCGCCAGCAGCTGGGGAAGTAGCGGGGCGCAAGAGACCCAGTACTTC. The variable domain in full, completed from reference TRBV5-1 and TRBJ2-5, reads KAGVTQTPRYLIKTRGQQVTLSCSPISGHRSVSWYQQTPGQGLQFLFEYFSETQRNKGNFPGRFSGRQFSNSRSEMNVSTLELGDSALYLCASSWGSSGAQETQYFGPGTRLLVL.

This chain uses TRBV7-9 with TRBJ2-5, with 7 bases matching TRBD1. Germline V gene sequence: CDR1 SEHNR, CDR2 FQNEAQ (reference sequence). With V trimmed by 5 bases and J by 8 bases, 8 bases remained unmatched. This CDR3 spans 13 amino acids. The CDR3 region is CASSRTGFGTQYF. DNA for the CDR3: TGTGCCAGCAGCCGGACAGGATTTGGTACCCAGTACTTC.

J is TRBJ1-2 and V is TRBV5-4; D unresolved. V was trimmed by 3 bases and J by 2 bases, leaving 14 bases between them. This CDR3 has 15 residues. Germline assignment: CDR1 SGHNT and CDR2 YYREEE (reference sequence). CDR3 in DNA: TGTGCCAGCAGCTCCCCGGCAGATACGAACTATGGCTACACCTTC. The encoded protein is CASSSPADTNYGYTF.

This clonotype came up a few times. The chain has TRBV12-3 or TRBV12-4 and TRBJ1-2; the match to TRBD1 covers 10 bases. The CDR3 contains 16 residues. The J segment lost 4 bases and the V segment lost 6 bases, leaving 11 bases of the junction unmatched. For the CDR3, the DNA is TGTGCCAGCAGGGGGACAGGGGAGGGCTCGGGCTATGGCTACACCTTC. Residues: CASRGTGEGSGYGYTF.

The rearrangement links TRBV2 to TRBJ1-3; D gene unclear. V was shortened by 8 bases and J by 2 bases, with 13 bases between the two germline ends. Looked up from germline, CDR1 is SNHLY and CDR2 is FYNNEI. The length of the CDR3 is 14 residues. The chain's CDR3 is CASRWELPGNTIYF. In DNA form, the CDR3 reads TGTGCCAGCCGGTGGGAGTTACCTGGAAACACCATATATTTT.

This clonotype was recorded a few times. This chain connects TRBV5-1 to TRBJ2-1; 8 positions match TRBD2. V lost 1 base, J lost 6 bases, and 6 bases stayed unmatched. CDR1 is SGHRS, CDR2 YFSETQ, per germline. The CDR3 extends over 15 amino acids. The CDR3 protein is CASSLTLGRANEQFF. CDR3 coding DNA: TGCGCCAGCAGCTTGACTCTCGGGAGGGCCAATGAGCAGTTCTTC.

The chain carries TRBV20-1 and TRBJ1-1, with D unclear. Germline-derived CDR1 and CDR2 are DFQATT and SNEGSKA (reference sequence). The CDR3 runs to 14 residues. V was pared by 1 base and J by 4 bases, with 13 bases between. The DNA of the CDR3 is TGCAGTGCTAGAGGAGGGTGGTGGAGCACTGAAGCTTTCTTT. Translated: CSARGGWWSTEAFF.

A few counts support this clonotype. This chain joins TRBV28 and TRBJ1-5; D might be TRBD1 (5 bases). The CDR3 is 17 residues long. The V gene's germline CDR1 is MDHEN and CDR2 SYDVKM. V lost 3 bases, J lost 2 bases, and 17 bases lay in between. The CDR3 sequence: CASSFTRVSVGNQPQHF. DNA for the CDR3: TGTGCCAGCAGTTTTACCAGGGTCTCGGTTGGCAATCAGCCCCAGCATTTT.

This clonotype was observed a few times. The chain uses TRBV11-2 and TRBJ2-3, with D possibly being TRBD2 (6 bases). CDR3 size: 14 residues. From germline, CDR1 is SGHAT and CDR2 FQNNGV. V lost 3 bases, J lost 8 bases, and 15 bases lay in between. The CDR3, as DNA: TGTGCCAGCAGCTTGATGACTAGTCTACCTACGCAGTATTTT. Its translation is CASSLMTSLPTQYF. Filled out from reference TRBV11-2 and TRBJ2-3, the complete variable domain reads EAGVAQSPRYKIIEKRQSVAFWCNPISGHATLYWYQQILGQGPKLLIQFQNNGVVDDSQLPKDRFSAERLKGVDSTLKIQPAKLEDSAVYLCASSLMTSLPTQYFGPGTRLTVL.

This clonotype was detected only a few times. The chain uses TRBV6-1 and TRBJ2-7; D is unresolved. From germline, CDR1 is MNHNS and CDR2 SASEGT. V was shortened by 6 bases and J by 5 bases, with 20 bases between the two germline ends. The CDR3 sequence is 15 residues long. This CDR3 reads CASSSTKAGWDEQYF. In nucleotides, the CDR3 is TGTGCCAGCAGCTCCACCAAGGCCGGGTGGGACGAGCAGTACTTC.

In nucleotides, the CDR3 is TGCGCCAGCAGCTTGTCGGGGTCTAACTCACCCCTCCACTTT. Amino acids: CASSLSGSNSPLHF. The rearrangement links TRBV5-1 to TRBJ1-6; the D is unclear. With 1 base removed from V and 10 bases from J, the gap between germline ends came to 12 bases. The CDR3 consists of 14 residues. Germline V gene lookup returns CDR1 SGHRS and CDR2 YFSETQ.

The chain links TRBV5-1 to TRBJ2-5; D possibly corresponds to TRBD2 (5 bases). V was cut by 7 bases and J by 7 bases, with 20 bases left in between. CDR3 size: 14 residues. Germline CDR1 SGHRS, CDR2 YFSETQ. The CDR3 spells CASGLSASLRTQYF. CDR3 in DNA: TGCGCCAGCGGACTTTCGGCTAGTTTGAGGACCCAGTACTTC.

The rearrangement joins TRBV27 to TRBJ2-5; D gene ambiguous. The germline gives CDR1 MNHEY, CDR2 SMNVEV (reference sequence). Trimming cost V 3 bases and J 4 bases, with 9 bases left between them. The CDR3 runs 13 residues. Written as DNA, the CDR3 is TGTGCCAGCAGTTTTACCCCTCGAGAGACCCAGTACTTC. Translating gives CASSFTPRETQYF.